Listed below are T cell receptor beta chains from one sample, sequenced in a study of T cells in Graves' hyperthyroidism and ophthalmopathy. In TCRdb, the multiplex PCR reads were re-called with MiXCR into one record per CDR3 protein. The repertoire holds 250,000 to 300,000 distinct CDR3 sequences, with over 12% as singletons. Input material: blood. The receptor set was obtained from a woman aged 45-65 years with Graves' hyperthyroidism that later progressed to Graves' ophthalmopathy. CDR3s include the opening cysteine and the closing phenylalanine or tryptophan. The D gene is left open where the match is weak. Rows may omit the clone size; those that give it use once, few, many or a size class.

j_gene | d_gene | abundance | v_gene | CDR3nt | CDR3aa
TRBJ2-2 | TRBD2 | NA | TRBV6-1 | TGTGCCAGCAGCTCCGCGACTAGCGGGAGGGTCGCCGGGGAGCTGTTTTTT | CASSSATSGRVAGELFF
TRBJ1-4 | NA | many | TRBV18 | TGTGCCAGCTCACACTCCCAGGGGTTTCGGGAAAAACTGTTTTTT | CASSHSQGFREKLFF
TRBJ1-3 | NA | once | TRBV20-1 | TGCAGTGCTAGACGACTGCTCTCTGGAAACACCATATATTTT | CSARRLLSGNTIYF
TRBJ2-2 | NA | few | TRBV5-1 | TGTGCCAGCAGCTTGGTGCGGGGCGGGGAGCTGTTTTTT | CASSLVRGGELFF
TRBJ1-2 | NA | many | TRBV5-6 | TGTGCCAGCAGCTCACGGACAAGATATGGCTACACCTTC | CASSSRTRYGYTF
TRBJ1-5 | NA | many | TRBV5-6 | TGTGCCAGCAGCTCACAGGGAAGGAGCAATCAGCCCCAGCATTTT | CASSSQGRSNQPQHF
TRBJ1-1 | TRBD1 | many | TRBV9 | TGTGCCAGCAGCACACAGGGGAGGAACACTGAAGCTTTCTTT | CASSTQGRNTEAFF
TRBJ1-4 | NA | NA | TRBV20-1 | TGCAGTGCCCGCGAGGCAACTAATGAAAAACTGTTTTTT | CSAREATNEKLFF
TRBJ1-3 | NA | NA | TRBV9 | TGTGCCAGCAGCGTAGGGGGGCCGGAAGGGACCATATATTTT | CASSVGGPEGTIYF
TRBJ2-7 | NA | NA | TRBV27 | TGTGCCAGCAATAGGGCAAAGTTGCGGTACTTC | CASNRAKLRYF
TRBJ2-7 | NA | many | TRBV12-3/TRBV12-4 | TGTGCCAGCAGCCCGACGGGTGGCTCCTACGAGCAGTACTTC | CASSPTGGSYEQYF
TRBJ1-2 | NA | many | TRBV2 | TGTGCCGGCACTGGGACGTATGGCTACACCTTC | CAGTGTYGYTF
TRBJ2-7 | TRBD1 | many | TRBV7-9 | TGTGCCAGCAGCTCGGGACAGTCTCTATACGAGCAGTACTTC | CASSSGQSLYEQYF
TRBJ2-7 | NA | many | TRBV18 | TGTGCCAGCTCACCACATGAAGGGGGCGAGCAGTACTTC | CASSPHEGGEQYF
TRBJ2-7 | NA | few | TRBV14 | TGTGCCAGCAGCCAAGGGCGAGGGTACGAGCAGTACTTC | CASSQGRGYEQYF
TRBJ2-1 | TRBD2 | NA | TRBV7-9 | TGTGCCAGCAGTAGCGGGACCCGAGGAAATGAGCAGTTCTTC | CASSSGTRGNEQFF
TRBJ2-5 | TRBD2 | many | TRBV28 | TGTGCCAGCAGTTCTAGCGGAGGCCAAGAGACCCAGTACTTC | CASSSSGGQETQYF
TRBJ2-7 | NA | few | TRBV4-1 | TGCGCCAGCAGCCAAGCCCCAGGGCCATTTTCCTACGAGCAGTACTTC | CASSQAPGPFSYEQYF
TRBJ2-1 | NA | NA | TRBV9 | TGTGCCAGCAGCGTAGGGGAGTGGTCCTACAATGAGCAGTTCTTC | CASSVGEWSYNEQFF
TRBJ2-2 | TRBD2 | few | TRBV6-5 | TGTGCCAGCAGTTCCCGACTAGCGGATTACGGGGAGCTGTTTTTT | CASSSRLADYGELFF
TRBJ2-7 | NA | many | TRBV29-1 | TGCAGCGTTGTTTTTTCAGGGAACTACGAGCAGTACTTC | CSVVFSGNYEQYF
TRBJ1-1 | NA | many | TRBV28 | TGTGCCAGCAGCCCACCTCTTCTCGATGAAGCTTTCTTT | CASSPPLLDEAFF
TRBJ2-5 | TRBD1 | NA | TRBV11-2 | TGTGCCAGCAGCTTAAATTGGGGACAGGGGGCGAAGACCCAGTACTTC | CASSLNWGQGAKTQYF
TRBJ2-5 | NA | many | TRBV18 | TGTGCCAGCTCGGAACGCGGGACAGTAGAAGAGACCCAGTACTTC | CASSERGTVEETQYF
TRBJ2-7 | NA | NA | TRBV4-1 | TGCGCCAGCAGCCAAATTGGGCACGAGCAGTACTTC | CASSQIGHEQYF
TRBJ1-5 | NA | few | TRBV5-1 | TGCGCCAGCAATTCAGGGGATGAGGGTCAGCCCCAGCATTTT | CASNSGDEGQPQHF
TRBJ2-7 | TRBD1 | NA | TRBV11-2 | TGTGCCAGCAGCTTTTATTCGGGGACAGGGGGATCCGAGCAGTACTTC | CASSFYSGTGGSEQYF
TRBJ2-5 | NA | few | TRBV4-1 | TGCGCCAGCAGCCAACCAGGGAGACTCGAGACCCAGTACTTC | CASSQPGRLETQYF
TRBJ1-2 | NA | many | TRBV2 | TGTGCCAGCAGCGAGGGGGTTATCGATGGCTACACCTTC | CASSEGVIDGYTF
TRBJ2-5 | NA | NA | TRBV18 | TGTGCCAGCTCACGGCCAGGACAGACTGTCGCGTACTTC | CASSRPGQTVAYF
TRBJ2-7 | TRBD2 | many | TRBV6-1 | TGTGCCAGCAGTGAAGGGGGTCGGGCTAGCGGGAGATACGAGCAGTACTTC | CASSEGGRASGRYEQYF
TRBJ2-3 | NA | few | TRBV12-3/TRBV12-4 | TGTGCCAGCAGTCCGGTCACCCCAAGCACAGATACGCAGTATTTT | CASSPVTPSTDTQYF
TRBJ2-1 | TRBD1 | few | TRBV4-2 | TGTGCCAGCAGCCAAGATGGGGACAGATACAATGAGCAGTTCTTC | CASSQDGDRYNEQFF
TRBJ2-1 | TRBD2 | NA | TRBV12-3/TRBV12-4 | TGTGCCAGCAGTTTCGGGACTAGCGGGAGTACCGCTACGAGGAATGAGCAGTTCTTC | CASSFGTSGSTATRNEQFF
TRBJ2-5 | TRBD1 | NA | TRBV5-4 | TGTGCCAGCAGCACTGGACAGGGAGGAGAACAGACCCAGTACTTC | CASSTGQGGEQTQYF
TRBJ2-2 | NA | few | TRBV30 | TGTGCCTGGAGGCCGGTAGGGATGACCGGGGAGCTGTTTTTT | CAWRPVGMTGELFF
TRBJ2-7 | NA | many | TRBV7-3 | TGTGCCAGCAGCTTAGGGCCGGGGAGCTCCTACGAGCAGTACTTC | CASSLGPGSSYEQYF
TRBJ2-7 | NA | many | TRBV6-2/TRBV6-3 | TGTGCCAGCACTAGCCCCGGGACACGCTCCTACGAGCAGTACTTC | CASTSPGTRSYEQYF
TRBJ2-1 | TRBD2 | few | TRBV3-1 | TGTGCCAGCAGCCAGTCTGGGCGGGAGGTAGCCAATGAGCAGTTCTTC | CASSQSGREVANEQFF
TRBJ2-7 | TRBD1 | NA | TRBV5-1 | TGCGCCAGCAGCGAACGGACAGGCCCCTCCTACGAGCATTACTTC | CASSERTGPSYEHYF
TRBJ2-1 | TRBD2 | many | TRBV12-3/TRBV12-4 | TGTGCCAGCACCCTGTCGACTAGCAGGGTGCAGTTCTTC | CASTLSTSRVQFF
TRBJ2-5 | TRBD2 | many | TRBV6-1 | TGTGCCAGCAGTAGGACTAGTGGCCAGACCCAGTACTTC | CASSRTSGQTQYF
TRBJ2-1 | TRBD1 | NA | TRBV24-1 | TGTGCCACCAGGGACAGGGCCTACAATGAGCAGTTCTTC | CATRDRAYNEQFF
TRBJ2-1 | TRBD1 | NA | TRBV9 | TGTGCCAGCAGCGTCACCGGGACAGACAATGAGCAGTTCTTC | CASSVTGTDNEQFF
TRBJ2-3 | NA | many | TRBV7-8 | TGTGCCAGCAGCCAAACGGGGAAGACCGGCGCAGATACGCAGTATTTT | CASSQTGKTGADTQYF
TRBJ1-1 | TRBD1 | once | TRBV13 | TGTGCCAGCAGCGACCGGGACAGGGGGGGGACTGAAGCTTTCTTT | CASSDRDRGGTEAFF
TRBJ2-1 | TRBD1 | NA | TRBV11-2 | TGTGCCAGCAGCCTGGGACAGGGGCTCCACAATGAGCAGTTCTTC | CASSLGQGLHNEQFF
TRBJ2-7 | NA | NA | TRBV13 | TGTGCCAGCCGAACGGGGGGCAGGGAGCAGTACTTC | CASRTGGREQYF
TRBJ2-3 | TRBD2 | NA | TRBV20-1 | TGCAGTGCTAGACGGAGGACTAGCGGGAGCCCAGATACGCAGTATTTT | CSARRRTSGSPDTQYF
TRBJ2-3 | TRBD2 | NA | TRBV9 | TGTGTCAGCAGCAATCGACTAGCGGGAGCAGAGGATACGCAGTATTTT | CVSSNRLAGAEDTQYF
TRBJ2-3 | TRBD1 | many | TRBV28 | TGTGCCAGCACCTTAGGACAGGGTACCCGCACAGATACGCAGTATTTT | CASTLGQGTRTDTQYF
TRBJ1-2 | NA | many | TRBV3-1 | TGTGCCAGCAGCCAAGATTTCTCTGGCTACACCTTC | CASSQDFSGYTF
TRBJ2-3 | NA | NA | TRBV3-1 | TGTGCCAGCAGCCAGTCTTACTCAGGCGCAGATACGCAGTATTTT | CASSQSYSGADTQYF
TRBJ1-6 | NA | NA | TRBV14 | TGTGCCAGCAGCCGACTACCGGGACGTAATTCACCCCTCCACTTT | CASSRLPGRNSPLHF